What follows are 15 T cell receptor beta chains derived from one specimen sequenced in a study of blood T cell repertoires in COVID-19. TCRdb's copy holds only in-frame clones and misses some; the assay was immunoSEQ multiplex PCR. The profile covers tens of thousands of clones, with more than 80% appearing a single time and about 15% taken by the ten largest. Source material: peripheral blood. The receptor source for this set is a human donor in a cohort sampled during active COVID-19.

The chain couples TRBV5-6 to TRBJ2-7, with D possibly being TRBD2 (6 bases). This CDR3 has 17 residues. The V and J ends lost 4 bases and 0 bases respectively, with 20 bases between them. The germline V gene encodes CDR1 SGHDT and CDR2 YYEEEE. CDR3 in DNA: TGTGCCAGCAGCCCCTCCCCCTTCGGGGGTACCTCCTACGAGCAGTACTTC. Its protein product is CASSPSPFGGTSYEQYF. Complete variable domain (other parts from reference TRBV5-6 and TRBJ2-7): DAGVTQSPTHLIKTRGQQVTLRCSPKSGHDTVSWYQQALGQGPQFIFQYYEEEERQRGNFPDRFSGHQFPNYSSELNVNALLLGDSALYLCASSPSPFGGTSYEQYFGPGTRLTVT.

This rearrangement joins TRBV5-4 to TRBJ2-5; 9 bases are a match to TRBD2. Germline CDR1 SGHNT, CDR2 YYREEE (reference sequence). Trimming at V came to 2 bases and at J to 4 bases, leaving 6 bases not matched to a gene. The CDR3 has 15 residues. CDR3 amino acids: CASSLGGGARETQYF. CDR3 sequence (DNA): TGTGCCAGCAGCTTAGGCGGGGGGGCCCGAGAGACCCAGTACTTC.

The rearrangement uses TRBV9 and TRBJ2-2; 7 bases align to TRBD2. The germline CDR1 and CDR2 sequences are SGDLS and YYNGEE. The CDR3 totals 21 residues. Losses at the gene ends were 1 base for V and 3 bases for J; bases not matched to a gene: 21. In DNA, the CDR3 is TGTGCCAGCAGCGTAAGACCCATAGGCCCGGCAAAGGGAGGGGACACCGGGGAGCTGTTTTTT. Protein: CASSVRPIGPAKGGDTGELFF.

The gene calls are TRBV19 and TRBJ1-1; the match to TRBD1 covers 9 bases. The CDR3 loop spans 14 amino acids. V lost 6 bases, J lost 4 bases, and 6 bases stayed unmatched. CDR1 and CDR2 (germline): LNHDA, SQIVND (reference sequence). CDR3 region: CASRGTGPSTEAFF. The CDR3 DNA reads as TGTGCCAGTAGGGGGACAGGGCCGAGCACTGAAGCTTTCTTT. The full variable domain, completed using reference TRBV19 and TRBJ1-1, is DGGITQSPKYLFRKEGQNVTLSCEQNLNHDAMYWYRQDPGQGLRLIYYSQIVNDFQKGDIAEGYSVSREKKESFPLTVTSAQKNPTAFYLCASRGTGPSTEAFFGQGTRLTVV.

The V gene is TRBV6-5, the J gene TRBJ1-1; TRBD1 is a possible D gene (5 bases). The CDR3 sequence is 14 residues long. Germline CDR1 and CDR2: MNHEY and SVGAGI. The germline V and J ends were trimmed by 2 bases and 4 bases, with 11 bases remaining between them. The DNA of the CDR3 is TGTGCCAGCAGTTACCAGGGCACAGGCACTGAAGCTTTCTTT. Translating gives CASSYQGTGTEAFF.

This clone was recorded a few times. V is TRBV12-5 and J is TRBJ1-1; the match to TRBD1 covers 7 bases. CDR1 is LGHNT and CDR2 is FRNRAP in the germline V gene. This CDR3 contains 14 residues. The trim removed 6 bases at V and 1 base at J, leaving 5 bases unmatched. CDR3 DNA: TGTGCTAGTGGGAGACAGGGAACGAACACTGAAGCTTTCTTT. Encoded protein: CASGRQGTNTEAFF.

The chain recombines TRBV18 with TRBJ1-3, with a possible D match to TRBD1 (6 bases). Germline V gives CDR1 KGHSH, CDR2 LQKENI. The CDR3 is made up of 16 amino acids. V was shortened by 1 base and J by 0 bases, with 10 bases between the two germline ends. CDR3 in amino acids: CASSPQKDSSGNTIYF. The CDR3 DNA follows: TGTGCCAGCTCACCACAAAAGGACAGCTCTGGAAACACCATATATTTT.

V gene TRBV11-2 combines with J gene TRBJ1-1; D is uncertain. CDR1 and CDR2 from the germline V gene are SGHAT and FQNNGV. V was shortened by 4 bases and J by 0 bases, with 6 bases between the two germline ends. The CDR3 spans 13 residues. The CDR3 protein is CASSSLLNTEAFF. CDR3 DNA sequence: TGTGCCAGCAGCTCCTTGTTGAACACTGAAGCTTTCTTT.

The chain carries TRBV19 and TRBJ1-1, with 10 bases lining up with TRBD1. V shed 9 bases and J 4 bases; nucleotides not matched to a gene: 5. Germline V gene sequence: CDR1 LNHDA, CDR2 SQIVND (reference sequence). The CDR3 consists of 13 residues. The CDR3 region is CASHRDRGTEAFF. The DNA of the CDR3 is TGTGCCAGCCACCGGGACAGGGGCACTGAAGCTTTCTTT.

The rearrangement uses TRBV5-1 and TRBJ2-2, with 7 positions matching TRBD1. CDR3 length: 14 residues. Germline assignment: CDR1 SGHRS and CDR2 YFSETQ. J gave up 7 bases and V 4 bases, and 7 bases lay outside the gene matches. The CDR3 sequence: CASSTDRALGELFF. DNA of the CDR3: TGCGCCAGCAGCACAGACAGGGCACTCGGGGAGCTGTTTTTT.

The sample holds one count of this clone. The rearrangement uses TRBV5-1 and TRBJ1-1; 8 nucleotides line up with TRBD1. Germline V gives CDR1 SGHRS, CDR2 YFSETQ. With V trimmed by 4 bases and J by 1 base, 9 bases remained unmatched. This CDR3 has 16 residues. The CDR3 is CASSPRTGPGNTEAFF. CDR3 nucleotides: TGCGCCAGCAGCCCCCGGACAGGGCCGGGGAACACTGAAGCTTTCTTT.

The chain couples TRBV12-5 to TRBJ1-5; tentatively, D is TRBD1 (5 bases). The germline gives CDR1 LGHNT, CDR2 FRNRAP. The CDR3 loop spans 12 amino acids. Trimming pared 1 base from V and 8 bases from J, leaving 6 bases between. The CDR3 coding sequence is TGTGCTAGTGGTTTGGCAGGGAAGCCCCAGCATTTT. It encodes CASGLAGKPQHF.

This rearrangement joins TRBV5-4 to TRBJ2-7, with 11 positions matching TRBD2. V dropped 2 bases and J dropped 6; count of bases not matched to a gene: 7. This CDR3 spans 15 amino acids. Germline V gives CDR1 SGHNT, CDR2 YYREEE (reference sequence). CDR3 protein: CASSFGTSGGFEQYF. DNA of the CDR3: TGTGCCAGCAGCTTTGGGACTAGCGGAGGGTTCGAGCAGTACTTC.

Notes on this clone: As the CDR3 is not closed by the conserved phenylalanine or tryptophan, this likely results from a read error. No DNA is shown, since the ends of the CDR3 on it are uncertain; the CDR3 is the one TCRdb lists. V and J are TRBV21-1 and TRBJ2-3; no check of the table's D call, TRBD2, against the DNA was made. TRBV21-1 counts as a pseudogene. A total of 15 residues make up the CDR3, ends included. The CDR3 region is CASSLSPKGTSGRFV.

V usage is TRBV7-3 and J usage is TRBJ2-5, with 10 bases fitting TRBD1. V lost 2 bases to trimming and J lost 4 bases; unmatched junction nucleotides: 4. Germline-derived CDR1 and CDR2 are SGHTA and FQGTGA. The CDR3 has 15 residues. CDR3 protein: CASSLQTGGRETQYF. The CDR3 DNA is TGTGCCAGCAGCTTACAGACAGGGGGCAGAGAGACCCAGTACTTC.